Below are 10 T cell receptor beta chains sequenced from a single sample in a study of CXCR3-negative and CXCR3-positive naive CD8 T cells. General observations from the study: Hydrophobicity of TRB CDR3s was greater in CXCR3-positive naive cells than in CXCR3-negative naive cells.

For these receptors, no antigen is known. The study made its TRB cDNA libraries by 5' RACE, adding UMI labels. TCRdb re-called the 5' RACE reads and gives one entry per CDR3 protein, without DNA. The sample totals 60,000 to 70,000 distinct CDR3 sequences. Sequenced material: naive CXCR3+ CD8+ T cells from blood. The subset here: CD45RO-CCR7+CD27+CD95- naive CD8+ T cells expressing CXCR3 (TNR3+). These TCRs come from a human donor in good health. Some clones in this sample may be carry-over from other donors' samples.

J is TRBJ1-1 and V is TRBV21-1. TRBV21-1 is marked as a pseudogene. CDR3 length: 17 amino acids. The CDR3 protein is CAMDHLGLSPENTEAFF.

The rearrangement links TRBV29-1 to TRBJ2-7. This CDR3 contains 13 residues. CDR1 is SQVTM and CDR2 is ANQGSEA in the germline V gene. CDR3 residues: CSVDADASPKQYF.

The genes are TRBV29-1 and TRBJ2-2. Germline assignment: CDR1 SQVTM and CDR2 ANQGSEA. The CDR3 has 13 residues. The CDR3: CSVRVSVPGELFF.

V gene TRBV23-1 combines with J gene TRBJ2-3; TCRdb's assignment of TRBD1 cannot be checked, as there is no DNA. TRBV23-1 is annotated as an ORF whose role is uncertain. The CDR3 is made up of 17 amino acids. The CDR3 sequence: CASSQSGTGVFTDTQYF.

This CDR3 reads CASSYAKGQGLLYGYTF. This rearrangement joins TRBV6-5 to TRBJ1-2; TCRdb reports TRBD1, a call that lacks DNA to check it against. The CDR3 runs 17 residues. Germline-derived CDR1 and CDR2 are MNHEY and SVGAGI.

The chain uses TRBV12-3 or TRBV12-4 and TRBJ2-7; TCRdb calls TRBD1, which cannot be checked without DNA. The CDR3 sequence is 13 residues long. CDR3 amino acids: CASSPGIGYEQYF.

V usage is TRBV12-3 or TRBV12-4 and J usage is TRBJ1-5; TCRdb designates TRBD1, a call that cannot be tested without DNA. The CDR3 extends over 15 amino acids. The CDR3 protein is CASSWGQGGNQPQHF.

V and J are TRBV28 and TRBJ2-1; TCRdb's D call, TRBD2, is unchecked because there is no DNA. This CDR3 is 15 amino acids long. Germline assignment: CDR1 MDHEN and CDR2 SYDVKM. The chain's CDR3 is CASSFGRGAYNEQFF.

This chain joins TRBV3-1 and TRBJ2-7; as DNA is missing, the TRBD2 call by TCRdb cannot be tested. The CDR3 spans 15 residues. Germline-derived CDR1 and CDR2 are LGHDT and YNNKEL (reference sequence). The CDR3 sequence is CASSTGTSGSYEQYF.

V and J are TRBV6-2 or TRBV6-3 and TRBJ2-1. CDR1 and CDR2 (germline): MNHEY, SVGEGT. The CDR3 length is 11 residues. CDR3 residues: CASSTKNEQFF.